Below, 15 T cell receptor beta chains from the same sample are listed, as sequenced in a study of blood T cell repertoires in COVID-19. TCRdb's table, derived via immunoSEQ multiplex PCR, lists solely in-frame clones and lacks some. The data show some 100,000 clones, about 90% seen once. Specimen: peripheral blood. The receptors stem from a human donor in a cohort sampled during active COVID-19.

This clone was seen a single time. This chain connects TRBV19 to TRBJ2-2; TRBD2 matches 8 bases. Germline-derived CDR1 and CDR2 are LNHDA and SQIVND (reference sequence). CDR3 length equals 13 residues. V was clipped by 8 bases and J by 6 bases; unmatched bases: 5. CDR3 coding DNA: TGTGCCAGTTCGACTAGCGTGGCCGGGGAGCTGTTTTTT. Amino acids: CASSTSVAGELFF.

The chain uses TRBV5-1 and TRBJ2-6, with 11 bases that match TRBD1. The trim removed 1 base at V and 0 bases at J, leaving 9 bases unmatched. In germline, CDR1 is SGHRS, CDR2 YFSETQ. The CDR3 is made up of 20 amino acids. The CDR3 DNA reads as TGCGCCAGCAGCTTGTGGTCGACGGGGACAGGGGGCTCTGGGGCCAACGTCCTGACTTTC. Translating it yields CASSLWSTGTGGSGANVLTF. Complete variable domain (other parts from reference TRBV5-1 and TRBJ2-6): KAGVTQTPRYLIKTRGQQVTLSCSPISGHRSVSWYQQTPGQGLQFLFEYFSETQRNKGNFPGRFSGRQFSNSRSEMNVSTLELGDSALYLCASSLWSTGTGGSGANVLTFGAGSRLTVL.

The J gene is TRBJ1-1, the V gene TRBV4-1; the D is unclear. CDR1 and CDR2 from the germline V gene are MGHRA and YSYEKL. This CDR3 contains 13 residues. Trimming left V 4 bases short and J 1 base short, with 7 bases between. CDR3 amino acids: CASSRRRNTEAFF. CDR3 nucleotide sequence: TGCGCCAGCAGCCGGAGACGGAACACTGAAGCTTTCTTT.

The chain is built from TRBV20-1 and TRBJ2-1; D is perhaps TRBD2 (5 bases). Trimming took off 4 bases at V and 8 bases at J, with 9 bases between the two ends. CDR3 length equals 11 residues. CDR1 DFQATT and CDR2 SNEGSKA come from the germline V gene (reference sequence). In DNA, the CDR3 is TGCAGTGCTACCAGCGGCCATGAGCAGTTCTTC. Its protein is CSATSGHEQFF.

The rearrangement joins TRBV19 to TRBJ1-4, with D maybe TRBD1 (5 bases). V gave up 5 bases and J gave up 4 bases, with 17 bases separating them. The CDR3 loop spans 16 amino acids. Germline CDR1 LNHDA, CDR2 SQIVND (reference sequence). CDR3 sequence reads: CASSYRPGGINEKLFF. The CDR3 DNA reads TGTGCCAGTAGTTACCGGCCGGGGGGGATTAATGAAAAACTGTTTTTT. Based on the CDR3 plus reference TRBV19 and TRBJ1-4, the full variable domain is DGGITQSPKYLFRKEGQNVTLSCEQNLNHDAMYWYRQDPGQGLRLIYYSQIVNDFQKGDIAEGYSVSREKKESFPLTVTSAQKNPTAFYLCASSYRPGGINEKLFFGSGTQLSVL.

This clone was seen only once. The chain has TRBV4-2 and TRBJ2-6; tentative D call: TRBD1 (6 bases). Germline CDR1 reads LGHNA; CDR2 reads YNFKEQ. The CDR3 extends over 17 amino acids. Trimming cost V 6 bases and J 1 base, with 16 bases left between them. The CDR3 spells CASSEKGEFSGANVLTF. CDR3 DNA: TGTGCCAGCAGTGAGAAGGGGGAATTTTCTGGGGCCAACGTCCTGACTTTC.

V gene TRBV18 combines with J gene TRBJ2-5; D not certain. CDR1 KGHSH and CDR2 LQKENI come from the germline V gene. This CDR3 contains 14 residues. The germline V and J ends were trimmed by 3 bases and 1 base, with 9 bases remaining between them. The CDR3: CASSPFGSQETQYF. Here the CDR3 DNA reads TGTGCCAGCTCACCGTTTGGCAGCCAAGAGACCCAGTACTTC.

This chain connects TRBV4-1 to TRBJ2-5; 7 nucleotides match TRBD1. Germline CDR1 reads MGHRA; CDR2 reads YSYEKL. This CDR3 is 15 amino acids long. J lost 2 bases, V lost 1 base, and 4 bases had no gene match. CDR3 in amino acids: CASSQVTGDQETQYF. The CDR3 DNA reads as TGCGCCAGCAGCCAAGTCACAGGGGATCAAGAGACCCAGTACTTC.

J is TRBJ2-3 and V is TRBV4-3; D is undetermined. The CDR3 loop spans 14 amino acids. Trimming left V 3 bases short and J 2 bases short, with 9 bases between. Germline V lookup: CDR1 LGHNA, CDR2 YSLEER. The CDR3 here is CASSQGRTTDTQYF. CDR3 coding DNA: TGCGCCAGCAGCCAGGGCCGTACCACAGATACGCAGTATTTT.

The chain joins TRBV3-1 (or the pseudogene TRBV3-2) to TRBJ2-7, with 8 bases fitting TRBD1. The CDR3 spans 15 residues. Trimming removed 4 bases from V and 3 bases from J; junction bases left unmatched: 8. The germline gives CDR1 LGHDT, CDR2 YNNKEL (reference sequence). CDR3 protein: CASSLLGQGVYEQYF. The DNA for the CDR3 is TGTGCCAGCAGCCTCTTAGGACAGGGCGTCTACGAGCAGTACTTC.

On this clone: The junction departs from the called germline gene at one end, perhaps through a read error. The chain uses TRBV6-4 and TRBJ2-3; TRBD2 aligns across 8 bases. In germline, CDR1 is MRHNA, CDR2 SNTAGT. This CDR3 comprises 15 residues. The CDR3 DNA follows: TGTGCCAGCAGTGACTTAGCGGGGTCGGCAGAGACGCAGTATTTT. It specifies CASSDLAGSAETQYF.

This clone showed up just a few times. The CDR3 DNA sequence: TGCGCCAGCAGCCAAGAGGACCAGGGTTGGAAACAGCCCCAGCATTTT. It translates to CASSQEDQGWKQPQHF. This chain connects TRBV4-1 to TRBJ1-5; D may be TRBD1 (5 bases). Trimming left V 0 bases short and J 7 bases short, with 16 bases between. Germline loops: CDR1 MGHRA, CDR2 YSYEKL. CDR3 length: 16 amino acids.

CDR3 sequence reads: CASSPPLGQGSYNEQFF. Here the CDR3 DNA reads TGTGCCAGCTCACCACCCCTGGGACAGGGGTCCTACAATGAGCAGTTCTTC. This chain links TRBV18 with TRBJ2-1, with 10 nucleotides matching TRBD1. V gave up 0 bases and J gave up 1 base; unmatched junction bases: 3. The germline V gene encodes CDR1 KGHSH and CDR2 LQKENI. The CDR3 is 17 amino acids.

This chain connects TRBV15 to TRBJ2-5; D unresolved. This CDR3 is built from 17 residues. Germline CDR1 reads LNHNV; CDR2 reads YYDKDF (reference sequence). Trimming shortened V by 0 bases and J by 5 bases, and 19 bases separated the two germline ends. The chain's CDR3 is CATSRDSVDKQEETQYF. The CDR3 DNA is TGTGCCACCAGCAGAGATTCTGTCGACAAACAAGAGGAGACCCAGTACTTC.

V and J are TRBV5-1 and TRBJ1-1; D perhaps matches TRBD1 (5 bases). Trimming shortened V by 3 bases and J by 1 base, and 10 bases separated the two germline ends. The CDR3 extends over 14 amino acids. Germline CDR1 reads SGHRS; CDR2 reads YFSETQ. The CDR3 sequence: CASSWGERNTEAFF. CDR3 coding DNA: TGCGCCAGCAGCTGGGGGGAACGGAACACTGAAGCTTTCTTT.